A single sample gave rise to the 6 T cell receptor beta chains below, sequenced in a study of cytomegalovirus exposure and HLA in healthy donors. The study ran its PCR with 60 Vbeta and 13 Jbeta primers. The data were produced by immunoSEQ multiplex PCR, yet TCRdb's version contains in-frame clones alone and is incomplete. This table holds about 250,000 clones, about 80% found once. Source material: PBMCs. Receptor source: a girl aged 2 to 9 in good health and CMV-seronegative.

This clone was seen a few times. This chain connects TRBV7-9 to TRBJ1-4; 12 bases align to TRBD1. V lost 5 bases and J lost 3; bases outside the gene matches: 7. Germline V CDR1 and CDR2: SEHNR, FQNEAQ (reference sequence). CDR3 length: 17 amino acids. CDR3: CASSELGQGASNEKLFF. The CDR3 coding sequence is TGTGCCAGCAGCGAACTGGGACAGGGGGCTTCTAATGAAAAACTGTTTTTT.

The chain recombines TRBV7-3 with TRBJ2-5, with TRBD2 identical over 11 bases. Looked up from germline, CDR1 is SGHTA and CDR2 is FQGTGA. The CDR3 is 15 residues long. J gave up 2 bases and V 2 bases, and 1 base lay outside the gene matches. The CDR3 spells CASSLLAGGQETQYF. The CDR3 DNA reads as TGTGCCAGCAGCTTACTAGCGGGGGGACAAGAGACCCAGTACTTC.

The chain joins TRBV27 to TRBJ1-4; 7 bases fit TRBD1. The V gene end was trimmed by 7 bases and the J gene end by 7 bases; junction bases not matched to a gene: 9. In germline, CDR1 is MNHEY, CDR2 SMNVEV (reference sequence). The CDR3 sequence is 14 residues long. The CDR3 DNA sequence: TGTGCCAGCAAGAGACAGGGTCTGGCTGAAAAACTGTTTTTT. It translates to CASKRQGLAEKLFF.

In nucleotides, the CDR3 is TGTGCCAGCAGTGGGGGGGGGAACGAAAAACTGTTTTTT. Protein product: CASSGGGNEKLFF. The chain carries TRBV2 and TRBJ1-4; D may be TRBD1 (5 bases). From germline, CDR1 is SNHLY and CDR2 FYNNEI. The CDR3 has 13 residues. The V and J ends lost 4 bases and 8 bases respectively, with 11 bases between them.

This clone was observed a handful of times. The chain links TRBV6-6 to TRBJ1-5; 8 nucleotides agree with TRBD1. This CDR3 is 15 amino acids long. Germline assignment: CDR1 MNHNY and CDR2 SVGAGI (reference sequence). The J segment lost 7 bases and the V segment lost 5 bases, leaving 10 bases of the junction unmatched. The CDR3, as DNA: TGTGCCAGCAGTCACGGACAGGGAGTAAGACAGCCCCAGCATTTT. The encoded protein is CASSHGQGVRQPQHF.

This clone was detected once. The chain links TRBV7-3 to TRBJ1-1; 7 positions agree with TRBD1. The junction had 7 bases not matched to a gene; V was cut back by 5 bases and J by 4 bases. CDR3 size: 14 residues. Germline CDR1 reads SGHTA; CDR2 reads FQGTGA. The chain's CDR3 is CASSPWTGSTEAFF. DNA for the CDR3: TGTGCCAGCAGCCCGTGGACAGGCAGCACTGAAGCTTTCTTT.